This TCR beta chain stems from a study of Ad26.COV2.S vaccination and SARS-CoV-2 variants. About the research overall: The vaccine Ad26.COV2.S was put into the muscle once, or twice with 56 days between. Broader study findings: Participants given vaccine showed non-spike TCR breadth similar to that of placebo recipients. Responses of T cells in total may have been underestimated by the TCR breadth and depth analyses.

V shed 3 bases and J 1 base; nucleotides not matched to a gene: 7. The germline V gene encodes CDR1 MGHRA and CDR2 YSYEKL. The CDR3 sequence is 16 residues long. The assay was immunoSEQ multiplex PCR, and TCRdb's table has in-frame clones only and misses some. The profile shows under 550,000 clones, 75% to 95% of them singletons. On this clone: Its cognate antigen is unknown.

Stated treatment: some 20 received Ad26.COV2.S at low or high dose, single or two shots; roughly five received placebo; per-sample allocation not given. Repertoires come from day 63 after the first vaccine or placebo injection. An 18-55-year-old adult in Boston served as donor. Sequences were derived from peripheral blood, sampled in a trial of Ad26.COV2.S vaccine versus placebo. The TCR originated in a person aged 18-60 years who received the Ad26.COV2.S COVID-19 vaccine or a placebo. V is TRBV4-1 and J is TRBJ2-5; 8 bases line up with TRBD2. This chain's CDR3 is CASSQVPTSGQETQYF. The CDR3, as DNA: TGCGCCAGCAGCCAGGTTCCTACTAGCGGCCAAGAGACCCAGTACTTC.